These T cell receptor beta chains were read from a single sample in a study of post-analysis software for immune sequencing data. TCRdb re-analysed the PCR reads in MiXCR, keeping a single row per CDR3 protein. The data show about 500,000 distinct CDR3 sequences, over 35% seen once. Material: blood. The source of these receptors is a girl under 18 with multiple sclerosis. The CDR3 runs from the conserved cysteine through the conserved F or W. The D gene is left open where the match is weak. Size is omitted from some rows. Given values are once, few, many or a class for expanded clones.

J: TRBJ2-1; D: -; size: -; V: TRBV4-1; CDR3: CASSQDLFRALNEQFF; DNA: TGCGCCAGCAGCCAAGATCTTTTTAGGGCGCTAAATGAGCAGTTCTTC
J: TRBJ2-3; D: TRBD1; size: -; V: TRBV27; CDR3: CASKRGDRDTDTQYF; DNA: TGTGCCAGCAAGCGAGGGGACAGGGACACAGATACGCAGTATTTT
J: TRBJ2-3; D: TRBD2; size: -; V: TRBV20-1; CDR3: CSARGTSGSPHADTQYF; DNA: TGCAGTGCTAGAGGGACTAGCGGGAGCCCCCACGCAGATACGCAGTATTTT
J: TRBJ1-1; D: TRBD1; size: -; V: TRBV10-3; CDR3: CAISELGQGPGGAEAFF; DNA: TGTGCCATCAGTGAGTTAGGACAGGGTCCCGGAGGGGCTGAAGCTTTCTTT
J: TRBJ2-2; D: -; size: -; V: TRBV20-1; CDR3: CSARDLDTGELFF; DNA: TGCAGTGCTAGAGACCTGGACACCGGGGAGCTGTTTTTT
J: TRBJ2-7; D: -; size: few; V: TRBV20-1; CDR3: CSARPWGSDYEQYF; DNA: TGCAGTGCTAGACCCTGGGGCTCTGACTACGAGCAGTACTTC
J: TRBJ2-6; D: TRBD1; size: few; V: TRBV20-1; CDR3: CSARKDRGHRGANVLTF; DNA: TGCAGTGCTAGAAAGGACAGGGGGCATCGTGGGGCCAACGTCCTGACTTTC
J: TRBJ2-5; D: -; size: -; V: TRBV3-1; CDR3: CASSPIRSEKTQYF; DNA: TGTGCCAGCAGCCCAATACGCAGCGAAAAGACCCAGTACTTC
J: TRBJ1-5; D: -; size: few; V: TRBV12-3/TRBV12-4; CDR3: CASSPNGGGNQPQHF; DNA: TGTGCCAGCAGCCCCAACGGGGGGGGAAATCAGCCCCAGCATTTT
J: TRBJ1-1; D: -; size: -; V: TRBV6-5; CDR3: CASSYSRGGNTEAFF; DNA: TGTGCCAGCAGTTACTCGAGGGGCGGGAACACTGAAGCTTTCTTT
J: TRBJ1-2; D: -; size: -; V: TRBV7-2; CDR3: CASSQQGSYGYTF; DNA: TGTGCCAGCAGCCAACAGGGTAGCTATGGCTACACCTTC
J: TRBJ2-1; D: TRBD2; size: -; V: TRBV7-9; CDR3: CASSLPLAGGRYEQFF; DNA: TGTGCCAGCAGCTTACCACTAGCGGGGGGGAGGTATGAGCAGTTCTTC
J: TRBJ1-2; D: -; size: -; V: TRBV14; CDR3: CASSRWRAEINYGYTF; DNA: TGTGCCAGCAGCCGGTGGAGGGCAGAGATTAACTATGGCTACACCTTC
J: TRBJ1-1; D: -; size: -; V: TRBV7-2; CDR3: CASSPTGTLETEAFF; DNA: TGTGCCAGCAGCCCCACCGGGACCCTTGAAACTGAAGCTTTCTTT
J: TRBJ1-1; D: -; size: -; V: TRBV6-6; CDR3: CASTTSPSNTEAFF; DNA: TGTGCCAGCACCACATCTCCCAGTAACACTGAAGCTTTCTTT
J: TRBJ1-4; D: -; size: -; V: TRBV28; CDR3: CASSLNGETTNEKLFF; DNA: TGTGCCAGCAGTTTAAACGGGGAAACAACTAATGAAAAACTGTTTTTT
J: TRBJ2-6; D: -; size: few; V: TRBV7-2; CDR3: CASSLSWGAKTKAGANVLTF; DNA: TGTGCCAGCAGCTTAAGTTGGGGGGCGAAGACGAAGGCAGGGGCCAACGTCCTGACTTTC